These 17 T cell receptor beta chains were sequenced from one sample in a study of T-cell reconstitution after alpha-beta-depleted transplantation in children. Unique molecular identifiers were used to barcode this TCRbeta library. TCRdb independently ran MiXCR on the PCR reads; one entry per CDR3 protein. The data contain 700,000 or so distinct CDR3 sequences, roughly 14% of them seen just once; the ten biggest clones take up roughly 0.77%. The source material was PBMCs, sampled before TCRalphabeta/CD19-depleted stem cell transplant. The receptors shown here come from a girl aged 2 to 9 with congenital amegakaryocytic thrombocytopenia, due to receive a stem cell transplant.

This clonotype was counted many times. The chain carries TRBV5-1 and TRBJ2-1, with a weak D call TRBD1 (5 bases). Germline-derived CDR1 and CDR2 are SGHRS and YFSETQ. CDR3 length: 16 amino acids. V was shortened by 4 bases and J by 0 bases, with 14 bases between the two germline ends. This CDR3 is CASSIAYRSSYNEQFF. CDR3 nucleotides: TGCGCCAGCAGCATTGCATACAGGAGCTCCTACAATGAGCAGTTCTTC.

In this sample, this clonotype turned up many times. CDR3 sequence reads: CSVGGLLKETQYF. CDR3 in DNA: TGCAGCGTTGGCGGACTCCTAAAAGAGACCCAGTACTTC. The rearrangement joins TRBV29-1 to TRBJ2-5; D may be TRBD2 (5 bases). The germline V and J ends were trimmed by 4 bases and 3 bases, with 12 bases remaining between them. CDR3 size: 13 residues. The germline CDR1 and CDR2 sequences are SQVTM and ANQGSEA.

This clonotype was picked up many times. The J gene is TRBJ2-1, the V gene TRBV20-1, with D tentatively TRBD2 (5 bases). This CDR3 contains 15 residues. V lost 0 bases and J lost 4, with 13 bases in between. Germline V gene sequence: CDR1 DFQATT, CDR2 SNEGSKA (reference sequence). The CDR3 spells CSARDLISEYNEQFF. The CDR3 bases are TGCAGTGCTAGAGATCTGATTAGCGAGTACAATGAGCAGTTCTTC.

This clonotype was observed a few times. J is TRBJ2-1 and V is TRBV9; 14 bases line up with TRBD2. CDR3 length: 18 amino acids. The V segment lost 4 bases and the J segment 0 bases; nucleotides outside the gene matches: 6. Germline V lookup: CDR1 SGDLS, CDR2 YYNGEE. In DNA form, the CDR3 reads TGTGCCAGCAGCAAACTAGGGACTAGCGGGAGCTCCTACAATGAGCAGTTCTTC. It translates to CASSKLGTSGSSYNEQFF.

The chain carries TRBV18 and TRBJ2-1; D not certain. The CDR3 is made up of 13 amino acids. Germline lookup yields CDR1 KGHSH and CDR2 LQKENI. V lost 3 bases and J 6 bases, leaving 9 bases between the germline ends. DNA for the CDR3: TGTGCCAGCTCACCGCAGGTGCCCAATGAGCAGTTCTTC. Translated: CASSPQVPNEQFF.

In regard to this clonotype: A much larger clonotype is one base distant, so this may be a read error. The CDR3 is CASSPSGPAYNKQFF. The CDR3 DNA is TGTGCCAGCAGCCCCTCAGGTCCTGCCTACAATAAGCAGTTCTTC. V gene TRBV7-2 combines with J gene TRBJ2-1, with D unclear. The CDR3 extends over 15 amino acids. Germline V gene sequence: CDR1 SGHTA, CDR2 FQGNSA.

This clonotype was counted ten times or more. The CDR3 reads CASSTGVLDTLKETQYF. The CDR3 nucleotides read TGCGCCAGCAGCACTGGCGTTCTGGACACCCTTAAAGAGACCCAGTACTTC. The chain has TRBV5-1 and TRBJ2-5; tentative D call: TRBD1 (5 bases). CDR1 and CDR2 from the germline V gene are SGHRS and YFSETQ. V lost 4 bases, J lost 3 bases, and 22 bases lay in between. The CDR3 covers 17 residues.

This clonotype has at least ten counts. This chain joins TRBV29-1 and TRBJ2-7, with 7 bases identical to TRBD1. The ends lost 7 bases at V and 3 bases at J; junction bases unmatched: 6. CDR3 length equals 12 residues. Per germline, CDR1 SQVTM and CDR2 ANQGSEA. In nucleotides, the CDR3 is TGCAGCGGAGGACGGGACAGCTACGAGCAGTACTTC. It is translated as CSGGRDSYEQYF.

The table lists this clonotype with many counts. The J gene is TRBJ1-4, the V gene TRBV12-3 or TRBV12-4; D unresolved. The CDR3 has 14 amino acids. The V and J ends lost 1 base and 2 bases respectively, with 5 bases between them. The CDR3: CASSLGYTNEKLFF. As DNA, the CDR3 is TGTGCCAGCAGTTTAGGGTATACTAATGAAAAACTGTTTTTT.

This clonotype was recorded many times. Written as DNA, the CDR3 is TGCAGCGTTGAGGTCTCTAGCGGGAGCTCCTACGAGCAGTACTTC. As protein: CSVEVSSGSSYEQYF. This chain uses TRBV29-1 with TRBJ2-7; TRBD2 agrees at 10 bases. J was trimmed by 0 bases and V by 3 bases; bases with no gene match: 5. Germline V gene data show CDR1 as SQVTM and CDR2 as ANQGSEA. CDR3 size: 15 residues.

The table lists this clonotype with many counts. At one end the junction does not follow the germline gene, possibly because of a read error. The chain joins TRBV12-5 to TRBJ1-1; D may be TRBD1 (6 bases). Germline CDR1 reads LGHNT; CDR2 reads FRNRAP. The CDR3 covers 11 residues. DNA for the CDR3: TGCCTTTCAGGGGAGGGTACTGAAGCTTTCTTT. Its translation is CLSGEGTEAFF.

At least ten counts were recorded for this clonotype. CDR3 sequence reads: CAIGLAGAGELFF. CDR3 bases: TGTGCCATCGGACTAGCGGGAGCCGGGGAGCTGTTTTTT. The chain has TRBV10-3 and TRBJ2-2, with 13 positions matching TRBD2. CDR1 ENHRY and CDR2 SYGVKD come from the germline V gene. V shed 8 bases and J 6 bases; nucleotides not matched to a gene: 0. CDR3 size: 13 residues.

This clonotype was observed at least ten times. The chain employs TRBV5-1 and TRBJ2-7, with D unresolved. This CDR3 spans 13 amino acids. The germline V gene has CDR1 SGHRS and CDR2 YFSETQ. V dropped 0 bases and J dropped 2 bases, with 6 bases sitting between them. Here the CDR3 DNA reads TGCGCCAGCAGCTTGGAACAGCCCTACGAGCAGTACTTC. Protein sequence: CASSLEQPYEQYF.

The genes are TRBV12-3 or TRBV12-4 and TRBJ2-5; D gene unclear. The CDR3 is 16 residues long. The V end lost 0 bases, the J end lost 5 bases, and 16 bases lay between the germline ends. CDR3 DNA: TGTGCCAGCAGTTTAGCCCCCCAGTTACCCGGGGAGACCCAGTACTTC. As protein: CASSLAPQLPGETQYF.

Note on this clonotype: Just one base apart from a much larger clone, this may be a read error. The gene calls are TRBV20-1 and TRBJ1-5; D unresolved. Germline-derived CDR1 and CDR2 are DFQATT and SNEGSKA (reference sequence). The CDR3 sequence is 15 residues long. Trimming removed 5 bases from V and 0 bases from J, with 14 bases in between. The DNA of the CDR3 is TGCAGTGCTCCACCCGGGGAGGTTAGCAATCAGCCCCAGCATTTT. Its translation is CSAPPGEVSNQPQHF.

This clonotype appeared a few times. The chain combines TRBV29-1 with TRBJ1-2, with D tentatively TRBD1 (5 bases). Germline V gene lookup returns CDR1 SQVTM and CDR2 ANQGSEA. The CDR3 length is 14 residues. The V and J ends lost 4 bases and 7 bases respectively, with 19 bases between them. The CDR3 DNA follows: TGCAGCGTTGTGGGGGGGTTCGCGCTATCTGGCTACACCTTC. Amino acids: CSVVGGFALSGYTF.

The chain recombines TRBV5-1 with TRBJ2-7; D remains unclear. V dropped 0 bases and J dropped 6 bases, with 10 bases sitting between them. This CDR3 is built from 13 residues. Germline CDR1 reads SGHRS; CDR2 reads YFSETQ. The CDR3 DNA follows: TGCGCCAGCAGCTTGGGTCTATCCGGCGAGCAGTACTTC. It encodes CASSLGLSGEQYF.